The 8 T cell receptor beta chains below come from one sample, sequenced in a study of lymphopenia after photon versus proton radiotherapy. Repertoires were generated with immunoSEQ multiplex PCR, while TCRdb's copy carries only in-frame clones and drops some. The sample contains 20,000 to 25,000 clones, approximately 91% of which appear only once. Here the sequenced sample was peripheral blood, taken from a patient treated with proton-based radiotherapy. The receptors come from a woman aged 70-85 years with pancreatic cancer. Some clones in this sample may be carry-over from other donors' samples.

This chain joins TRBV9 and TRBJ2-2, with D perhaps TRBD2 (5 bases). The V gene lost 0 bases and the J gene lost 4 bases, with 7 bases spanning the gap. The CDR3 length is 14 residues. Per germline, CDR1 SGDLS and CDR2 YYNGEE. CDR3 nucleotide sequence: TGTGCCAGCAGCGTAGTAAGCGGCACCGGGGAGCTGTTTTTT. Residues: CASSVVSGTGELFF.

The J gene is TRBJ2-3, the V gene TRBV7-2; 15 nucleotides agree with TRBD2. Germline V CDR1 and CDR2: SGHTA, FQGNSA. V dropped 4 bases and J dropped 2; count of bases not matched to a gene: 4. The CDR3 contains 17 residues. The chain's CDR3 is CASSSGLAGGLTDTQYF. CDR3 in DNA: TGTGCCAGCAGCTCGGGACTAGCGGGAGGACTCACAGATACGCAGTATTTT.

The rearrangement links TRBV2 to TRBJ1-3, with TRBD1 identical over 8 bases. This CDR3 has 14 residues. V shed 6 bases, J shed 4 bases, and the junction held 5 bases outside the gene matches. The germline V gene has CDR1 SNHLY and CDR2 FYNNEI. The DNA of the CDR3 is TGTGCCAGCAGGAGGACAGGGACCGGAAACACCATATATTTT. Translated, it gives CASRRTGTGNTIYF.

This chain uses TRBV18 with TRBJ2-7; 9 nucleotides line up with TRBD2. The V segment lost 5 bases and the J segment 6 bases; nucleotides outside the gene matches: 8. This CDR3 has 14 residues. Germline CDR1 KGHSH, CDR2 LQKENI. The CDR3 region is CASSKTSGEAEQYF. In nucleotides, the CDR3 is TGTGCCAGCTCAAAGACTAGCGGAGAAGCCGAGCAGTACTTC. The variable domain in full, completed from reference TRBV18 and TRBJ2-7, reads NAGVMQNPRHLVRRRGQEARLRCSPMKGHSHVYWYRQLPEEGLKFMVYLQKENIIDESGMPKERFSAEFPKEGPSILRIQQVVRGDSAAYFCASSKTSGEAEQYFGPGTRLTVT.

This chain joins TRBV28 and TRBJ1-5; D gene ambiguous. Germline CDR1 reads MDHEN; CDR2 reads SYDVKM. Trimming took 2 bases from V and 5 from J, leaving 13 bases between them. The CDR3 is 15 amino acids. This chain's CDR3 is CASSLASSTYQPQHF. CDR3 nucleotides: TGTGCCAGCAGTTTAGCCTCCTCGACTTATCAGCCCCAGCATTTT. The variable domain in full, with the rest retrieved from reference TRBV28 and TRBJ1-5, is DVKVTQSSRYLVKRTGEKVFLECVQDMDHENMFWYRQDPGLGLRLIYFSYDVKMKEKGDIPEGYSVSREKKERFSLILESASTNQTSMYLCASSLASSTYQPQHFGDGTRLSIL.

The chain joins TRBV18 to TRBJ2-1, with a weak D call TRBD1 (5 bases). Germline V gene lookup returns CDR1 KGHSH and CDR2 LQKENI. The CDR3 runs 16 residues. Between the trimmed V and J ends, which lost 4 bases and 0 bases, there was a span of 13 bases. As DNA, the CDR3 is TGTGCCAGCTCACGAAGACAGACGAGCTCCTACAATGAGCAGTTCTTC. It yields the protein CASSRRQTSSYNEQFF.

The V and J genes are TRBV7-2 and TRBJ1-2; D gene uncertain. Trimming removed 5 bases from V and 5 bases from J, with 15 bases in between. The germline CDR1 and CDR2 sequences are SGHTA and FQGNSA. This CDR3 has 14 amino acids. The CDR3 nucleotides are TGTGCCAGCAGCCGCCCCCAGGCCTCATATGGCTACACCTTC. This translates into CASSRPQASYGYTF.

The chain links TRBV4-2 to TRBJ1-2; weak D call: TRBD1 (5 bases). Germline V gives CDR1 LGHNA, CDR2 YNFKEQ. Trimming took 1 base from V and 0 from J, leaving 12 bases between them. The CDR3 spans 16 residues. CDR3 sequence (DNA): TGTGCCAGCAGCCAAGTTGAGAGACAGACTAACTATGGCTACACCTTC. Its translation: CASSQVERQTNYGYTF.